This TCR beta chain was identified in a study of identical twins (dated by TCRdb to the mid-2010s). Study-wide context: To test whether fetal clonotypes persist, this study deep-sequenced TCR alpha and beta repertoires from monozygotic twins, from unrelated adults of various ages, and from cord blood. To rule out contamination, replicate twin experiments were performed at different times with different library preparation protocols. General findings and caveats noted by the study authors: Invariant T cells such as MAIT and iNKT could partly confound zero-insertion analyses, although diverse VJ usage argued against such confounding for most clonotypes. Abundant cord blood beta clonotypes had fewer insertions, young adult naive repertoires showed a similar but weaker trend, and memory repertoires showed no such trend. Out-of-frame TCR alpha sequences shared between twins showed an excess of low generation-probability sequences compared with coincidental sharing between unrelated individuals. In monozygotic twins, recombination models systematically underestimated out-of-frame TCR alpha sharing, but the models matched the sharing seen between unrelated individuals. In beta out-of-frame sequences, excess twin sharing was weaker, because having fewer shared sequences lowered the signal-to-noise ratio. Because the same donors could not be followed over many years, the conclusions relied on cross-sectional statistical analysis.

The CDR3 runs 15 amino acids, cysteine and phenylalanine included. Just the 45-base CDR3 DNA is kept, in frame starting at base 1. Looking up the germline V gene yields CDR1 SGHTA and CDR2 FQGNSA. The germline ends are 15 bases apart after V is trimmed by 5 bases and J by 5 bases. Only healthy Caucasian donors were included. The twin cohort consisted of three pairs of female monozygotic twins, all aged 18 to 29 years. Positive isolation kits from Invitrogen were used to isolate CD4+ and CD8+ T cell populations. The receptor library was made with 5' RACE. This sample was sequenced with an Illumina HiSeq 2000. Template switching added a universal primer binding site, and the final cDNA carried a unique molecular identifier that allowed TCR cDNA molecules to be counted accurately. First-strand cDNA for TCR alpha and beta chains was synthesized from specific primers in the conserved constant-segment region. To control for contamination, each cDNA library was double barcoded with a SMART-Mk sample barcode plus Illumina barcodes. TruSeq adapter sequences and Illumina sample barcodes were added in two successive PCR steps. The TCR alpha and beta cDNA libraries were sequenced on the Illumina HiSeq platform using custom primers. Processing in the source paper ran as follows. MiGEC was used to process raw reads and extract unique molecular identifiers, and MiXCR was used to find CDR3 positions. For each individual, recombination models were inferred using an EM algorithm with the repgenHMM and IGoR tools. Shared clonotype analysis was performed with the tcR package in R, normalizing sharing by the product of cloneset sizes. To study raw recombination free of thymic and clonal selection effects, out-of-frame nonproductive sequences were analyzed. TCRdb reprocessing: public reads trimmed at Q25 with fastp, clones called with MiXCR, in-frame beta chains kept. Every CDR3 protein is listed once, alongside the most common genes and DNA of its rows. These V and J calls are TCRdb output, not the study's own analysis. The sample profile shows 520,000 or so distinct CDR3 sequences; 20% to 25% of them were found once. 0.75% to 0.95% of the sample is held by the ten biggest clonotypes.

Worth noting for this clonotype: This clone's antigen is unknown. Base qualities are not provided; no much larger clone lies one nucleotide away.

The same data also went into a second study, on T cells expressing NK-cell markers. As that second paper reports: In sorted CD3+CD56+NKG2C+, CD3+CD56+NKG2C- and CD3+CD56-NKG2C+ T-cell subsets from eight or nine donors, TCR beta-chain repertoires were profiled. Among the eight sequenced donors, only one was HCMV-seronegative, while the other seven were HCMV-seropositive. In several experiments an anti-gammadeltaTCR antibody was added to restrict sorting to alphabetaTCR-expressing T cells. For six donors, the dominant CD3+CD56+NKG2C+ clonotypes were among the top 10 CD8+ clonotypes and accounted for about 1.0-7.5% of CD8+ T cells. Those dominant clonotypes were again the most abundant among CD3+CD56-NKG2C+ cells in several donors, at about 28.3-65%. It remained unclear whether the expanded NKG2C-expressing T cell clones were specific for HCMV antigens. The eight sequenced donors were randomly selected healthy volunteers, three men and five women. To determine HCMV serostatus, a commercial ELISA kit was used to detect HCMV-specific IgG in serum. Reads were demultiplexed and grouped by UMI with MIGEC, and clonotypes were assembled and quantified with MiTCR. To remove erroneous sequences, TCR cDNA sequences were retained only when supported by two or more reads. Downstream repertoire analysis used the tcR package, and clonotypes were matched across fractions by CDR3 nucleotide sequence plus V segment. VDJmatch was used to annotate antigen specificity against VDJdb, with one amino acid substitution allowed in CDR3.

The material sequenced was CD4+ T cells sorted from blood. The sequence was obtained from a woman between 18 and 29 years old in good health. This receptor chain uses TRBV7-2 and TRBJ2-2; a tentative D call is TRBD2 (6 bases match). The DNA sequence is given as TGTGCCAGCAGCCCTGGGGGTGGGAGGACCGGGGAGCTGTTTTTT. It translates to CASSPGGGRTGELFF.